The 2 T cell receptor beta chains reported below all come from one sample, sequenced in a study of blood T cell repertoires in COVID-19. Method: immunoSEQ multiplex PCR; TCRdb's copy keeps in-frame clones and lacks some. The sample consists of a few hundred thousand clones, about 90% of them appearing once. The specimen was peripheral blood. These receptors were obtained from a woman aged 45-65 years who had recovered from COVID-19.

The CDR3 loop is CASIPPGTSPDTQYF. DNA of the CDR3: TGTGCCAGCATCCCACCCGGGACTTCCCCAGATACGCAGTATTTT. The chain recombines TRBV28 with TRBJ2-3; tentatively, D is TRBD2 (6 bases). This CDR3 comprises 15 residues. Trimming took off 7 bases at V and 4 bases at J, with 18 bases between the two ends. Germline lookup yields CDR1 MDHEN and CDR2 SYDVKM. Filled out from reference TRBV28 and TRBJ2-3, the complete variable domain reads DVKVTQSSRYLVKRTGEKVFLECVQDMDHENMFWYRQDPGLGLRLIYFSYDVKMKEKGDIPEGYSVSREKKERFSLILESASTNQTSMYLCASIPPGTSPDTQYFGPGTRLTVL.

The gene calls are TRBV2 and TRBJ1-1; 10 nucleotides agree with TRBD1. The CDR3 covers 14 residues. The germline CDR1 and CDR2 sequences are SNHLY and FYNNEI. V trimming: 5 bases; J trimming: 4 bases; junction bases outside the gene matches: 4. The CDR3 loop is CASSRDRGRTEAFF. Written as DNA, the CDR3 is TGTGCCAGCAGTAGGGACAGGGGTCGCACTGAAGCTTTCTTT. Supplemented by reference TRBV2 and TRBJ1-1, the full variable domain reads EPEVTQTPSHQVTQMGQEVILRCVPISNHLYFYWYRQILGQKVEFLVSFYNNEISEKSEIFDDQFSVERPDGSNFTLKIRSTKLEDSAMYFCASSRDRGRTEAFFGQGTRLTVV.